This T cell receptor beta chain stems from a study of blood T cells in healthy people across ages. Trimming took off 8 bases at V and 3 bases at J, with 12 bases between the two ends. Germline assignment: CDR1 MDHEN and CDR2 SYDVKM. This CDR3 is 13 amino acids long. Then a second PCR, running roughly 7 to 11 cycles, was carried out with a sample-barcoded 5' primer and a J-beta primer mix. TCRdb re-derived calls from the 5' RACE reads in MiXCR, one entry per CDR3 protein. The sample records 850,000 to 1,000,000 distinct CDR3 sequences, roughly 43% being singletons. PBMCs were isolated at a quantity of at least 7 million per sample. Study-wide results and limits: Observed TCR beta diversity per million T cells went down as age went up. This fall followed a roughly linear course with age. Long-lived and aged donors differed, with more naive CD4+ cells and higher diversity in the long-lived.

In regard to this clonotype: Its antigen is unknown.

The sequence came from a man under 40 in good health. The source material was blood. The chain recombines TRBV28 with TRBJ2-3, with D perhaps matching TRBD1 (6 bases). The CDR3 bases are TGTGCCAGCGGGACACAGGCGACAGATACGCAGTATTTT. This encodes CASGTQATDTQYF.